This TCR beta chain originates from a study of cytomegalovirus exposure and HLA in healthy donors. Donors came from a validation cohort of about 120 subjects, distinct from the first 666-subject cohort. Study observations and caveats: Among TCR beta chains, those listed as cytomegalovirus-associated numbered 164. Three CMV-associated chains were confirmed in vitro to be specific for CMV antigens.

Sequenced by immunoSEQ multiplex PCR; TCRdb stores in-frame clones only, minus some. The sample gives fewer than 140,000 clones, about 85% of which show up once; about 2% is in the top ten. Concerning this clone: Its matching antigen is unknown.

This TCR was sampled from a woman aged 18-35 years in good health and CMV-seropositive. Sequences were obtained from PBMCs.

DNA for the CDR3: TGTGCCAGCAGCCCGACCCTTGGGGCTGGCTACACCTTC. The encoded protein is CASSPTLGAGYTF. The chain uses TRBV28 and TRBJ1-2, with D tentatively TRBD1 (5 bases). The CDR3 runs to 13 residues. Germline loops: CDR1 MDHEN, CDR2 SYDVKM. Trimming removed 6 bases from V and 7 bases from J, with 15 bases in between.